A single sample is the source of the 16 T cell receptor beta chains below, sequenced in a study of T cell clones after liver transplantation. TCRdb's copy holds only in-frame clones and misses some; the assay was immunoSEQ multiplex PCR. The sample lists under 130,000 clones; around 84% were seen once. This material consisted of CD4+ T cells from blood, taken approximately 43 months after liver transplant. These receptors were collected from a human patient who received a liver transplant. Some T cells may be graft donor cells.

This chain uses TRBV6-5 with TRBJ2-7, with D maybe TRBD2 (6 bases). Trimming removed 6 bases at V and 3 bases at J, with 12 bases between. CDR1 is MNHEY and CDR2 is SVGAGI in the germline V gene. The CDR3 has 13 amino acids. As DNA, the CDR3 is TGTGCCAGCAGACGTGGGGAGGACTACGAGCAGTACTTC. It encodes CASRRGEDYEQYF.

V usage is TRBV7-3 and J usage is TRBJ2-3, with D hard to call. V lost 1 base and J lost 1, with 6 bases in between. The CDR3 is 14 residues long. Per germline, CDR1 SGHTA and CDR2 FQGTGA. The DNA for the CDR3 is TGTGCCAGCAGCTTAATTCCCGGCACAGATACGCAGTATTTT. Protein product: CASSLIPGTDTQYF.

The rearrangement joins TRBV19 to TRBJ2-3, with TRBD2 matching 8 bases. V shed 7 bases, J shed 7 bases, and the junction held 13 bases outside the gene matches. Germline V gene data show CDR1 as LNHDA and CDR2 as SQIVND (reference sequence). The CDR3 consists of 15 residues. CDR3 DNA sequence: TGTGCCAGTAACCCGGGAGGGCTCCCCAGGAATACGCAGTATTTT. Protein: CASNPGGLPRNTQYF.

This clone was recorded once. V is TRBV5-1 and J is TRBJ2-3; 8 bases are a match to TRBD2. The CDR3 runs 16 residues. V gave up 0 bases and J gave up 4 bases; unmatched junction bases: 7. Germline V gene sequence: CDR1 SGHRS, CDR2 YFSETQ. Here the CDR3 DNA reads TGCGCCAGCAGCTTGGAGCAGCGGGAGAGCCCAGATACGCAGTATTTT. Translation: CASSLEQRESPDTQYF.

This chain uses TRBV7-9 with TRBJ1-1; a weak D match, TRBD1 (5 bases). Trimming took 3 bases from V and 1 from J, leaving 9 bases between them. CDR1 and CDR2 (germline): SEHNR, FQNEAQ (reference sequence). The CDR3 is 14 residues long. The CDR3 DNA sequence: TGTGCCAGCAGCTTCCCGGGGGAGAACACTGAAGCTTTCTTT. It yields the protein CASSFPGENTEAFF.

The chain employs TRBV7-3 and TRBJ1-6, with D perhaps TRBD1 (5 bases). CDR1 and CDR2 (germline): SGHTA, FQGTGA. V lost 2 bases, J lost 9 bases, and 11 bases lay in between. The CDR3 spans 14 residues. The CDR3, as DNA: TGTGCCAGCAGCTTACAGGGAACCCTTTCACCCCTCCACTTT. This codes for CASSLQGTLSPLHF.

The chain has TRBV2 and TRBJ2-5; D might be TRBD2 (5 bases). This CDR3 region has 15 residues. V gave up 7 bases and J gave up 6 bases, with 21 bases separating them. Germline V gene sequence: CDR1 SNHLY, CDR2 FYNNEI. The CDR3 coding sequence is TGTGCCAGCAAAGATGGCGGGTTGTATCAACAGACCCAGTACTTC. Protein product: CASKDGGLYQQTQYF.

The chain links TRBV6-5 to TRBJ2-1; 10 bases fit TRBD1. V shed 5 bases and J 3 bases; nucleotides not matched to a gene: 1. This CDR3 comprises 14 residues. The germline V gene has CDR1 MNHEY and CDR2 SVGAGI. CDR3 loop: CASSGTGDYNEQFF. The DNA for the CDR3 is TGTGCCAGCAGTGGGACAGGGGACTACAATGAGCAGTTCTTC.

The chain carries TRBV9 and TRBJ2-5, with 13 bases identical to TRBD2. From germline, CDR1 is SGDLS and CDR2 YYNGEE. V shed 1 base and J 4 bases; nucleotides not matched to a gene: 4. The CDR3 is 16 residues long. The CDR3 DNA reads as TGTGCCAGCAGCGTAACTAGCGGGGGGGCCGGAGAGACCCAGTACTTC. Translated, it gives CASSVTSGGAGETQYF.

V is TRBV27 and J is TRBJ2-3; TRBD2 agrees at 10 bases. The V gene's germline CDR1 is MNHEY and CDR2 SMNVEV (reference sequence). V gave up 5 bases and J gave up 0 bases; unmatched junction bases: 14. The CDR3 loop spans 19 amino acids. The CDR3 sequence: CASSPLPLTSGTSTDTQYF. Written as DNA, the CDR3 is TGTGCCAGCAGTCCGCTTCCGCTTACTAGCGGGACTAGCACAGATACGCAGTATTTT.

The V and J genes are TRBV19 and TRBJ2-1; D may be TRBD2 (6 bases). This CDR3 is 15 amino acids long. CDR1 LNHDA and CDR2 SQIVND come from the germline V gene (reference sequence). The ends were cut back, 8 bases at V and 0 bases at J, with 14 bases in the middle. CDR3 in DNA: TGTGCCAGTTACAGCGGGCCGAGCTCCTACAATGAGCAGTTCTTC. The encoded protein is CASYSGPSSYNEQFF.

This clone has a handful of counts. This sequence joins TRBV6-6 and TRBJ1-1; D remains ambiguous. Germline CDR1 reads MNHNY; CDR2 reads SVGAGI (reference sequence). The CDR3 runs to 14 residues. V lost 2 bases and J lost 0, with 7 bases in between. CDR3 in amino acids: CASSYLGMNTEAFF. Written as DNA, the CDR3 is TGTGCCAGCAGTTACCTGGGAATGAACACTGAAGCTTTCTTT.

The chain recombines TRBV12-5 with TRBJ1-2; the D gene is possibly TRBD1 (5 bases). The germline V and J ends were trimmed by 6 bases and 8 bases, with 16 bases remaining between them. This CDR3 is 13 amino acids long. Germline CDR1 LGHNT, CDR2 FRNRAP. The DNA for the CDR3 is TGTGCTAGTGGCTTTCTAGAGGAGGGGGGCTACACCTTC. Its protein is CASGFLEEGGYTF.

In its sample, this clone was seen a few times. The chain has TRBV6-1 and TRBJ1-5; no clear D gene. Germline loops: CDR1 MNHNS, CDR2 SASEGT. V lost 6 bases to trimming and J lost 1 base, with 7 bases between them. This CDR3 is built from 13 residues. CDR3 protein: CASRPRSNQPQHF. CDR3 nucleotides: TGTGCCAGCAGACCCAGGAGCAATCAGCCCCAGCATTTT.

The chain recombines TRBV28 with TRBJ1-2; D is ambiguous. The CDR3 extends over 15 amino acids. Trimming cost V 2 bases and J 6 bases, with 16 bases left between them. CDR1 MDHEN and CDR2 SYDVKM come from the germline V gene. Written as DNA, the CDR3 is TGTGCCAGCAGTTTACCTGCGGGCCTTACCCATGGCTACACCTTC. It encodes CASSLPAGLTHGYTF.

The chain recombines TRBV5-1 with TRBJ2-1; TRBD1 matches at 8 bases. CDR1 is SGHRS and CDR2 is YFSETQ in the germline V gene. J gave up 2 bases and V 7 bases, and 2 bases lay outside the gene matches. The CDR3 is made up of 13 amino acids. CDR3: CASEDRAYNEQFF. Here the CDR3 DNA reads TGCGCCAGCGAGGACAGGGCCTACAATGAGCAGTTCTTC. The full variable domain, in which reference TRBV5-1 and TRBJ2-1 provide the parts outside the CDR3, is KAGVTQTPRYLIKTRGQQVTLSCSPISGHRSVSWYQQTPGQGLQFLFEYFSETQRNKGNFPGRFSGRQFSNSRSEMNVSTLELGDSALYLCASEDRAYNEQFFGPGTRLTVL.